This T cell receptor beta chain was retrieved from a study of type 1 regulatory T cells. Study background: An in vitro protocol generated T-allo10, a Tr1-enriched, alloantigen-specific CD4 T cell product.

The V and J ends lost 6 bases and 0 bases, in that order; junction bases with no gene match: 13. The germline V gene has CDR1 DFQATT and CDR2 SNEGSKA (reference sequence). This CDR3 spans 18 amino acids. TCRdb reprocessed the reads via MiXCR and lists one record per CDR3 protein. The sample has some 89,000 distinct CDR3 sequences, around a third seen once. The chain uses TRBV20-1 and TRBJ2-1; TRBD2 matches at 11 bases. The sample comprised CD4+ T cells, either the whole sample or a sorted fraction (not recorded which). This clonotype was obtained from a human donor in good health. The CDR3 DNA reads TGCAGTGCCGGGCCCCTAGCGGGGGGTGGTAGCTCCTACAATGAGCAGTTCTTC. It yields the protein CSAGPLAGGGSSYNEQFF.